The sequence of this T cell receptor (beta chain) was determined in a study of neurological immune-mediated disorders. This clonotype was observed many times. CDR1 and CDR2 from the germline V gene are SGHRS and YFSETQ. V was shortened by 3 bases and J by 0 bases, with 5 bases between the two germline ends. The CDR3 has 13 amino acids. The authors produced cDNA by 5'RACE using 10-nucleotide random UMIs. TCRdb re-analysed the 5' RACE reads in MiXCR, keeping a single row per CDR3 protein. The table has some 42,000 distinct CDR3 sequences, under 14% seen once. Material for sequencing was CD4+ T cells from blood. This chain connects TRBV5-1 to TRBJ2-3; no reliable D call. The clonotype was recovered from a woman aged 25 to 45 with HTLV-1-associated myelopathy (HAM/TSP). The DNA of the CDR3 is TGCGCCAGCAGCTCTCTCAGCACAGATACGCAGTATTTT. Residues: CASSSLSTDTQYF.